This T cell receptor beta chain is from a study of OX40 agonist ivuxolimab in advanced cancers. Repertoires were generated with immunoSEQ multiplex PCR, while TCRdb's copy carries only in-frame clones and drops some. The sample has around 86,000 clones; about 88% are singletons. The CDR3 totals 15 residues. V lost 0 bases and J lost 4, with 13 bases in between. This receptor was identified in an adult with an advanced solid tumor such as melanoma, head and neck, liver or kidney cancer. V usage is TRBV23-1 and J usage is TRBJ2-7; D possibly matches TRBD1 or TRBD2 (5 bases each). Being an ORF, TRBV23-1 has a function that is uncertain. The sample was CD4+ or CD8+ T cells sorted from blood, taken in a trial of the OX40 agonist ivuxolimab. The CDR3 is CASSQSGQGPYEQYF. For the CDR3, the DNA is TGCGCCAGCAGTCAATCGGGCCAGGGACCATACGAGCAGTACTTC.